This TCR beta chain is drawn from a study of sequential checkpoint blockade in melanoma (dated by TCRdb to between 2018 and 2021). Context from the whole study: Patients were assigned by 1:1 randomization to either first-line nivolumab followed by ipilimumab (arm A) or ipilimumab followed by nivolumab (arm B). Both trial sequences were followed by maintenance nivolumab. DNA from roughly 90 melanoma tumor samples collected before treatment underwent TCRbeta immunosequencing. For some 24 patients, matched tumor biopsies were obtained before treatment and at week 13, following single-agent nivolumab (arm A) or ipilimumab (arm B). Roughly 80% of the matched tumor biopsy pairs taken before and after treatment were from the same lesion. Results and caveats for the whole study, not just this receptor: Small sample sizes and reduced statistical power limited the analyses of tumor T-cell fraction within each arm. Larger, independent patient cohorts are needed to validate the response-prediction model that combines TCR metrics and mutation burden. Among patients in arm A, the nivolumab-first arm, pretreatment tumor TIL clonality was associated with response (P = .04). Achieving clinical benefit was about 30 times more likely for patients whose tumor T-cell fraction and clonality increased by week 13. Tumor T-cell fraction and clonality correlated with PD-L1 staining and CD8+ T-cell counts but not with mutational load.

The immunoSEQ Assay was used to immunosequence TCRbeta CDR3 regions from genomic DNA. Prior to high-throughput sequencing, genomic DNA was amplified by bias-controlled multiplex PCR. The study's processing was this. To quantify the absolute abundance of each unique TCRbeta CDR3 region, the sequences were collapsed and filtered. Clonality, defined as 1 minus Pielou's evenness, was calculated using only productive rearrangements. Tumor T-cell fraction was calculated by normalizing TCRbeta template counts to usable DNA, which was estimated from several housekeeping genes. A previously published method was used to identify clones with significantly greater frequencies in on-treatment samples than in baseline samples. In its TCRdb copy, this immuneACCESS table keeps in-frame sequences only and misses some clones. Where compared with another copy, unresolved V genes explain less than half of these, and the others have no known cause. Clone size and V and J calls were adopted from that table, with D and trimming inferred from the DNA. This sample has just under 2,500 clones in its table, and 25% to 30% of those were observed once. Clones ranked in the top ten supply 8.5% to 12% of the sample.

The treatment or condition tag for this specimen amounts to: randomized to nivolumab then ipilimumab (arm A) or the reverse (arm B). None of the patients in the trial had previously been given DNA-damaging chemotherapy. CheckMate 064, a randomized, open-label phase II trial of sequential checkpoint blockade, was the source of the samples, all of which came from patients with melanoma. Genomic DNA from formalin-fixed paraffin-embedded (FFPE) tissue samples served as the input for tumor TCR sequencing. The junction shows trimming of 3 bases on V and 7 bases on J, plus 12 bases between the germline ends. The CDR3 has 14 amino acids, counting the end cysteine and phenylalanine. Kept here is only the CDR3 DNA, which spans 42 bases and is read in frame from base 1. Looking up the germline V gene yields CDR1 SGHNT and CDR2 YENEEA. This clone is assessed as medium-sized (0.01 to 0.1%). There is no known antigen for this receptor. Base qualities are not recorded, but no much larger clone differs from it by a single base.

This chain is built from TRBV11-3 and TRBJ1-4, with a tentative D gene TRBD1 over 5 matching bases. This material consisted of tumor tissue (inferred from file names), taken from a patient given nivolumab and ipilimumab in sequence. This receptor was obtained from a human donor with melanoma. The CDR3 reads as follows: CASSLGSRAEKLFF. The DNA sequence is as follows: TGTGCCAGCAGCTTGGGGAGCAGGGCTGAAAAACTGTTTTTT.